These T cell receptor beta chains were read from a single sample in a study of T-cell memory formation after mild COVID-19. Each CDR3 protein is one row after TCRdb ran MiXCR on the 5' RACE reads. The sample gives fewer than 700,000 distinct CDR3 sequences, about 22% of which show up once; 7% to 9% is in the top ten. Sequenced material: PBMCs or a T cell subset sorted from them (not recorded which). These receptors all come from an adult woman who had mild COVID-19 (a few samples of this study predate the infection). Cell type and time point are not known. The CDR3 runs from the conserved cysteine through the conserved F or W. D genes are given only for firm matches. Rows may omit the clone size; those that give it use once, few, many or a size class.

d_gene: NA
len: 14
v_gene: TRBV7-9
j_gene: TRBJ2-7
abundance: NA
CDR3nt: TGTGCCAGCAGCTTAGAGGACGTCTCCTACGAGCAGTACTTC
CDR3aa: CASSLEDVSYEQYF

d_gene: NA
len: 14
v_gene: TRBV7-6
j_gene: TRBJ2-7
abundance: few
CDR3nt: TGTGCCAGCAGCTCAGGGAATTCAGGCTACGAGCAGTACTTC
CDR3aa: CASSSGNSGYEQYF

d_gene: TRBD2
len: 15
v_gene: TRBV30
j_gene: TRBJ2-1
abundance: few
CDR3nt: TGTGCCTGGAGTGTACACTTTACTAGCGCGAATGAGCAGTTCTTC
CDR3aa: CAWSVHFTSANEQFF

d_gene: NA
len: 15
v_gene: TRBV7-9
j_gene: TRBJ1-4
abundance: few
CDR3nt: TGTGCCAGCAGCCCCTACAGTGCGGCTAATGAAAAACTGTTTTTT
CDR3aa: CASSPYSAANEKLFF

d_gene: NA
len: 11
v_gene: TRBV19
j_gene: TRBJ2-7
abundance: NA
CDR3nt: TGTGCCAGCGGTCCCTCCTACGAGCAGTACTTC
CDR3aa: CASGPSYEQYF

d_gene: TRBD2
len: 16
v_gene: TRBV20-1
j_gene: TRBJ2-1
abundance: many
CDR3nt: TGCAGTCTCAGGGAGAGCGGGAGGGGCTCCTACAATGAGCAGTTCTTC
CDR3aa: CSLRESGRGSYNEQFF

d_gene: TRBD2
len: 14
v_gene: TRBV20-1
j_gene: TRBJ2-3
abundance: NA
CDR3nt: TGCAGTGCCCGACTAGCGGGGGGCGCAGATACGCAGTATTTT
CDR3aa: CSARLAGGADTQYF

d_gene: TRBD1
len: 16
v_gene: TRBV5-4
j_gene: TRBJ1-2
abundance: NA
CDR3nt: TGTGCCAGCAGCTTGGGGGGGACAGGGAAGGGCTATGGCTACACCTTC
CDR3aa: CASSLGGTGKGYGYTF

d_gene: NA
len: 17
v_gene: TRBV23-1
j_gene: TRBJ1-5
abundance: few
CDR3nt: TGCGCCACCAATTTGTCCCGCTGGACAGCATACAATCAGCCCCAGCATTTT
CDR3aa: CATNLSRWTAYNQPQHF

d_gene: NA
len: 13
v_gene: TRBV10-3
j_gene: TRBJ1-3
abundance: NA
CDR3nt: TGTGCCATCAGAGAGGGGGCTGGAAACACCATATATTTT
CDR3aa: CAIREGAGNTIYF

d_gene: TRBD2
len: 16
v_gene: TRBV24-1
j_gene: TRBJ2-1
abundance: few
CDR3nt: TGTGCCACCAGTGACCGTAGCGGGAGCTCCTACAATGAGCAGTTCTTC
CDR3aa: CATSDRSGSSYNEQFF

d_gene: TRBD2
len: 15
v_gene: TRBV11-1
j_gene: TRBJ2-7
abundance: NA
CDR3nt: TGTGCCAGCAGCTCTACTAGCGGGCCCTCCTACGAGCAGTACTTC
CDR3aa: CASSSTSGPSYEQYF

d_gene: TRBD2
len: 16
v_gene: TRBV6-2/TRBV6-3
j_gene: TRBJ2-5
abundance: NA
CDR3nt: TGTGCCAGCAGTCAGCTCTCTAGCGGGAGGGAAGAGACCCAGTACTTC
CDR3aa: CASSQLSSGREETQYF

d_gene: NA
len: 16
v_gene: TRBV7-9
j_gene: TRBJ1-6
abundance: few
CDR3nt: TGTGCCAGCCGCCCCCAGGCAGGCAGATTTAATTCACCCCTCCACTTT
CDR3aa: CASRPQAGRFNSPLHF

d_gene: TRBD1
len: 16
v_gene: TRBV27
j_gene: TRBJ2-3
abundance: NA
CDR3nt: TGTGCCAGCAGACCTCCAGACAGGGGGCTAACAGATACGCAGTATTTT
CDR3aa: CASRPPDRGLTDTQYF

d_gene: TRBD1
len: 15
v_gene: TRBV25-1
j_gene: TRBJ2-2
abundance: few
CDR3nt: TGTGCCAGCAGTGAGGTTGACAGGGCCGCCGGGGAGCTGTTTTTT
CDR3aa: CASSEVDRAAGELFF